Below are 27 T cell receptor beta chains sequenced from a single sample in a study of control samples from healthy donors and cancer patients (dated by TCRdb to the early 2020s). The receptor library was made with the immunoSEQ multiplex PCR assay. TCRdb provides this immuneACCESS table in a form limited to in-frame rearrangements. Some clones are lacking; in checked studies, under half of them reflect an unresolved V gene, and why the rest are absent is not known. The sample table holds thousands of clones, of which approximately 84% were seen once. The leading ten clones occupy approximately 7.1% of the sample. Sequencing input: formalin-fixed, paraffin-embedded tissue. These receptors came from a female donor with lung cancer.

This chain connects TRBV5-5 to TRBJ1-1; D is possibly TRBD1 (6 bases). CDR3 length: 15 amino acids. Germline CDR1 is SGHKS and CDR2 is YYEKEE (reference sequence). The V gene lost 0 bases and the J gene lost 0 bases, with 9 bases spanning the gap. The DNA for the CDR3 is TGTGCCAGCAGCTTGGTACAGGGCATGAACACTGAAGCTTTCTTT. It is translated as CASSLVQGMNTEAFF.

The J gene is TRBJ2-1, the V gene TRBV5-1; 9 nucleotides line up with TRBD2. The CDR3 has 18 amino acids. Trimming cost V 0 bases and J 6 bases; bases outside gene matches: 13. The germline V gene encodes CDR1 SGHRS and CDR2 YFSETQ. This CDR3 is CASSLGGSGRGRSNEQFF. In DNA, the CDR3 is TGCGCCAGCAGCTTGGGGGGTAGCGGGAGAGGTCGGAGCAATGAGCAGTTCTTC.

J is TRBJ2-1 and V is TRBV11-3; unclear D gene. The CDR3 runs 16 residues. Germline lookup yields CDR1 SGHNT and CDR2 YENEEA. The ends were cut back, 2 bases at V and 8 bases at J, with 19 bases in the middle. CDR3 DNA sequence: TGTGCCAGCAGCTTACTGGCTTCTAGGGTTAGGGATGAGCAGTTCTTC. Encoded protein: CASSLLASRVRDEQFF.

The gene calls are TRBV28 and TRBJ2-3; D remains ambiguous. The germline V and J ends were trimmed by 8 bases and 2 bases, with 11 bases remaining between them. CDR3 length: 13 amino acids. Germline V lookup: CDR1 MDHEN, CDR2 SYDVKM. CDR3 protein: CASLFGPTDTQYF. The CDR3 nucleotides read TGTGCCAGCCTTTTCGGACCCACAGATACGCAGTATTTT.

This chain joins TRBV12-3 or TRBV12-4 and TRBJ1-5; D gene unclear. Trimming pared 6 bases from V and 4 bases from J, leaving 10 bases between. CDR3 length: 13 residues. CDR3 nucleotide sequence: TGTGCCAGCAGCTATCGTACGAATCAGCCCCAGCATTTT. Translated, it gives CASSYRTNQPQHF.

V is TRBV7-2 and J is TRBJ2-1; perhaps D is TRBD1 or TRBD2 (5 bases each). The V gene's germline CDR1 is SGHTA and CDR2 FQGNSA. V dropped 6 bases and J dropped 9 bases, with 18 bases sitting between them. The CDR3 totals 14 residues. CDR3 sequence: CASRESGPLGEQFF. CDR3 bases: TGTGCCAGCAGAGAATCGGGACCTTTGGGTGAGCAGTTCTTC.

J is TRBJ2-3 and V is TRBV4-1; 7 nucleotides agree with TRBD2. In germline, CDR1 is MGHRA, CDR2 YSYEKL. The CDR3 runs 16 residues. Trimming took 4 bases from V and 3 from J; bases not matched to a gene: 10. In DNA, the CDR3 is TGCGCCAGCAGCCCCATCCCGTGGGAGGGTACAGATACGCAGTATTTT. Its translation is CASSPIPWEGTDTQYF.

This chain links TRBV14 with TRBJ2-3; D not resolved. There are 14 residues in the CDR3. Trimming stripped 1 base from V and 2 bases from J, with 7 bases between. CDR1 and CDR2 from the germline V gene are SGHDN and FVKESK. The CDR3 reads CASSQVASTDTQYF. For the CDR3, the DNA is TGTGCCAGCAGCCAAGTAGCCTCCACAGATACGCAGTATTTT.

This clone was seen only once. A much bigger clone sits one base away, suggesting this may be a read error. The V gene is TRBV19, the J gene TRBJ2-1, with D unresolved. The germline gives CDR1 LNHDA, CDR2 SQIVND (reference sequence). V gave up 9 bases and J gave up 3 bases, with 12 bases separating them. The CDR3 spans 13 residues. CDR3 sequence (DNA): TGTGCCAGCAAAGACGGGCTCTACAATGAGCAGTTCTTC. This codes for CASKDGLYNEQFF.

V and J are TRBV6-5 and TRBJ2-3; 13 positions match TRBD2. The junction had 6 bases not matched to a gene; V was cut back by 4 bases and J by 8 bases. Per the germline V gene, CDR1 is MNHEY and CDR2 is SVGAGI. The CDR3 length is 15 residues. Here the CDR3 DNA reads TGTGCCAGCAGTTCCTCCGGGACTAGCGGGACTACGCAGTATTTT. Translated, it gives CASSSSGTSGTTQYF.

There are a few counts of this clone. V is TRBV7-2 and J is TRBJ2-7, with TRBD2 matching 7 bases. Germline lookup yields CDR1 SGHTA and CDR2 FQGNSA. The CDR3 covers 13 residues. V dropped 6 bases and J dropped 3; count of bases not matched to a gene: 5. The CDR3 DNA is TGTGCCAGCAGTTCAGCGGGGTACTACGAGCAGTACTTC. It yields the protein CASSSAGYYEQYF.

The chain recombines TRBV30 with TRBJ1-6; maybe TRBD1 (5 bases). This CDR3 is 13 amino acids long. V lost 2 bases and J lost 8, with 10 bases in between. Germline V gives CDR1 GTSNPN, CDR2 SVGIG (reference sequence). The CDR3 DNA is TGTGCCTGGAGTAGGGGAAAGGATTCACCCCTCCACTTT. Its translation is CAWSRGKDSPLHF.

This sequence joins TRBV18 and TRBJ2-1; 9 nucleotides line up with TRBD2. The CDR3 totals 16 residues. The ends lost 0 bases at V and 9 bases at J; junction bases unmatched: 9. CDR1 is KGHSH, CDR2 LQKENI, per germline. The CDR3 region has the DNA TGTGCCAGCTCACCACCCGCGGGAGGGCCCCCCAGTGAGCAGTTCTTC. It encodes CASSPPAGGPPSEQFF.

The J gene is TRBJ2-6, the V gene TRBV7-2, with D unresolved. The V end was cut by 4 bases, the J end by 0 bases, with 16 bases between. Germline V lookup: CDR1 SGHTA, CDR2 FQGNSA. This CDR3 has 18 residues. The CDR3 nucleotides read TGTGCCAGCAGCTCGTCCGGTGTCGGCCTCTCTGGGGCCAACGTCCTGACTTTC. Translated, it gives CASSSSGVGLSGANVLTF.

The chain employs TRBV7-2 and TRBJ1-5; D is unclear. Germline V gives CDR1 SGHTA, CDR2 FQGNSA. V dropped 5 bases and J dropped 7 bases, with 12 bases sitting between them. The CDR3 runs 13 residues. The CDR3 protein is CASSLGLTQPQHF. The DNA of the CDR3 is TGTGCCAGCAGCCTCGGACTCACCCAGCCCCAGCATTTT.

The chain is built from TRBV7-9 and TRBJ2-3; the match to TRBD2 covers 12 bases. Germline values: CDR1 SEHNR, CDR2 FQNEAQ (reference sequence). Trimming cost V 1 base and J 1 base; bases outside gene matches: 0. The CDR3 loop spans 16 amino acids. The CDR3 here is CASSLGLAGGTDTQYF. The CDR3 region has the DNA TGTGCCAGCAGCTTAGGACTAGCGGGGGGCACAGATACGCAGTATTTT.

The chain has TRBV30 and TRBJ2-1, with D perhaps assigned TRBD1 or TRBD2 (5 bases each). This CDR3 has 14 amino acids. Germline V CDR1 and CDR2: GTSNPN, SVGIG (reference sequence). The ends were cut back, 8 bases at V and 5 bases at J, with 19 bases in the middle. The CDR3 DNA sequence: TGTGCCCTGGGGACCGGATTAGGCGACAATGAGCAGTTCTTC. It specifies CALGTGLGDNEQFF. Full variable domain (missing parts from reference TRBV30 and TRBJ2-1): SQTIHQWPATLVQPVGSPLSLECTVEGTSNPNLYWYRQAAGRGLQLLFYSVGIGQISSEVPQNLSASRPQDRQFILSSKKLLLSDSGFYLCALGTGLGDNEQFFGPGTRLTVL.

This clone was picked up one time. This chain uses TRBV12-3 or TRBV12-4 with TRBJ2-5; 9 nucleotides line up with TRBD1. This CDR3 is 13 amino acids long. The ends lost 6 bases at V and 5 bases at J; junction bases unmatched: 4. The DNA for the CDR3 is TGTGCCAGCAGAGGGACAGGGAGGGAGACCCAGTACTTC. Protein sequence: CASRGTGRETQYF.

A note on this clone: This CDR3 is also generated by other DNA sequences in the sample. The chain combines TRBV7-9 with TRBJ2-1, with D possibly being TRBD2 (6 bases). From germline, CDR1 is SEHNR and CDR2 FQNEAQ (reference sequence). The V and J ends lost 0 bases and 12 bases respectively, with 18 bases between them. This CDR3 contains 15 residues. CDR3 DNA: TGTGCCAGCAGCTTAGCGGAAGGAGGGGCGATGAGGCAGTTCTTC. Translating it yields CASSLAEGGAMRQFF.

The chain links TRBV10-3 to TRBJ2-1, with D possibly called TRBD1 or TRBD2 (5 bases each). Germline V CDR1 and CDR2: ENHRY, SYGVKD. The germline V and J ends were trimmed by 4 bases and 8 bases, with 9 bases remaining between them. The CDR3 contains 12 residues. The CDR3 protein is CAISVGGDEQFF. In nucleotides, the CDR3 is TGTGCCATCAGTGTTGGGGGAGATGAGCAGTTCTTC.

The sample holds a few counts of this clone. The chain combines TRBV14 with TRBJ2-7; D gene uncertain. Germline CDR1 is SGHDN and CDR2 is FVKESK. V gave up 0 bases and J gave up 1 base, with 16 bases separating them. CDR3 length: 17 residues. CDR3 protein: CASSQDYFLGGSYEQYF. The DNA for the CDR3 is TGTGCCAGCAGCCAAGATTATTTTTTGGGCGGATCCTACGAGCAGTACTTC.

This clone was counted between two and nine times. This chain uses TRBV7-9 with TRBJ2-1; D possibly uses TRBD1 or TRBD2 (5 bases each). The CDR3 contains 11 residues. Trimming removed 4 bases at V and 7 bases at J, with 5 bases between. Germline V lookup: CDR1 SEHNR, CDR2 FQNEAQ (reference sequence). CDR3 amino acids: CASSWGNEQFF. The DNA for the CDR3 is TGTGCCAGCAGCTGGGGGAATGAGCAGTTCTTC. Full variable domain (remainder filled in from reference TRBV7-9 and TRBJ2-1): DTGVSQNPRHKITKRGQNVTFRCDPISEHNRLYWYRQTLGQGPEFLTYFQNEAQLEKSRLLSDRFSAERPKGSFSTLEIQRTEQGDSAMYLCASSWGNEQFFGPGTRLTVL.

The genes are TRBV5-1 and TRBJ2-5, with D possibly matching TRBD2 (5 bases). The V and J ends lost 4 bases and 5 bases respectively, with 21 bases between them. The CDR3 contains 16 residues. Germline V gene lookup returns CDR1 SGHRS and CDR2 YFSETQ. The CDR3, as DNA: TGCGCCAGCAGCCCGCAACCCTCTAGGACGGGGGAGACCCAGTACTTC. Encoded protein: CASSPQPSRTGETQYF.

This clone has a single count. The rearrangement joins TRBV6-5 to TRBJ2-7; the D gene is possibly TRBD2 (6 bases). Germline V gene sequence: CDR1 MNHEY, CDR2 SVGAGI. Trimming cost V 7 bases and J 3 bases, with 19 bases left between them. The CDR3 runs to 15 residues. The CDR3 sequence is CASTRGGRDYYEQYF. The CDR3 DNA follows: TGTGCCAGCACCAGAGGCGGGCGGGATTACTACGAGCAGTACTTC.

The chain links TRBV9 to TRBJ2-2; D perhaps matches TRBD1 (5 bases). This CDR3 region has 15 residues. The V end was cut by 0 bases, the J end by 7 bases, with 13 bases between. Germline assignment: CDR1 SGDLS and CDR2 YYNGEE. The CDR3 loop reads CASSVGPGLSGELFF. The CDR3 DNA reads TGTGCCAGCAGCGTAGGTCCAGGGCTTAGCGGGGAGCTGTTTTTT.

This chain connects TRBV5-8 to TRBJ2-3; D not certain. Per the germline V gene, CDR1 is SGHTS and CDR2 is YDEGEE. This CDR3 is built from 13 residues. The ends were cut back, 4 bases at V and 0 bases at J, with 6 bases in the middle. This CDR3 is CASSNPSTDTQYF. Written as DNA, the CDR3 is TGTGCCAGCAGCAACCCTAGCACAGATACGCAGTATTTT.

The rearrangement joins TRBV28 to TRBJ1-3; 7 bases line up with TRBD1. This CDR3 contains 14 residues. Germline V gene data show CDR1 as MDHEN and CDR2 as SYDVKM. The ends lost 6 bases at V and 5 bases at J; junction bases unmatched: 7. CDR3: CASSKTGPRNTIYF. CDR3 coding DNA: TGTGCCAGCAGCAAGACAGGGCCTCGAAACACCATATATTTT.